A selection of T cell receptor beta chains follows, all from one sample in a study of a mutant IDH1 vaccine in newly diagnosed glioma. TCRdb's copy holds only in-frame clones and misses some; the assay was immunoSEQ multiplex PCR. The sample carries about 30,000 clones, around 83% recorded once. No cognate antigen is known for these TCRs. The sample in question was PBMCs, obtained from a glioma patient whose treatment included an IDH1 peptide vaccine. These receptors were obtained from a young man with glioma. Each CDR3 is given with its conserved first and last residue. D genes are given only for firm matches. The size entry is marked missing in some rows and otherwise reads once, few, many or a size class.

J gene: TRBJ2-5; V gene: TRBV30; D gene: TRBD1; clone size: NA; CDR3 protein: CAWGQAQETQYF; CDR3 DNA: TGTGCCTGGGGACAGGCGCAAGAGACCCAGTACTTC
J gene: TRBJ1-5; V gene: TRBV19; D gene: NA; clone size: NA; CDR3 protein: CASSMTGDQPQHF; CDR3 DNA: TGTGCCAGTAGTATGACAGGAGATCAGCCCCAGCATTTT
J gene: TRBJ2-5; V gene: TRBV29-1; D gene: TRBD1; clone size: NA; CDR3 protein: CSVEPVGTVGETQYF; CDR3 DNA: TGCAGCGTTGAGCCCGTAGGGACAGTGGGGGAGACCCAGTACTTC
J gene: TRBJ1-2; V gene: TRBV5-4; D gene: NA; clone size: few; CDR3 protein: CASSSQGYGYTF; CDR3 DNA: TGTGCCAGCAGCTCTCAGGGATATGGCTACACCTTC
J gene: TRBJ1-1; V gene: TRBV6-5; D gene: NA; clone size: few; CDR3 protein: CASSYSSIAAEAFF; CDR3 DNA: TGTGCCAGCAGTTACTCGAGTATAGCCGCCGAAGCTTTCTTT
J gene: TRBJ2-1; V gene: TRBV5-1; D gene: NA; clone size: NA; CDR3 protein: CASSLGWAEQFF; CDR3 DNA: TGCGCCAGCAGCTTGGGATGGGCTGAGCAGTTCTTC
J gene: TRBJ1-2; V gene: TRBV5-1; D gene: NA; clone size: NA; CDR3 protein: CAIPAGDGYTF; CDR3 DNA: TGCGCCATCCCCGCGGGAGATGGCTACACCTTC
J gene: TRBJ2-2; V gene: TRBV7-9; D gene: TRBD2; clone size: NA; CDR3 protein: CASARLAGASTGELFF; CDR3 DNA: TGTGCCAGCGCCCGACTAGCGGGAGCTAGCACCGGGGAGCTGTTTTTT
J gene: TRBJ1-2; V gene: TRBV6-1; D gene: NA; clone size: NA; CDR3 protein: CASQTPGEHYGYTF; CDR3 DNA: TGTGCCAGCCAAACCCCGGGGGAACATTATGGCTACACCTTC
J gene: TRBJ1-3; V gene: TRBV25-1; D gene: TRBD1; clone size: NA; CDR3 protein: CASTPTGSGNTIYF; CDR3 DNA: TGTGCCAGCACACCGACAGGGTCAGGAAACACCATATATTTT
J gene: TRBJ2-3; V gene: TRBV5-4; D gene: TRBD2; clone size: NA; CDR3 protein: CASSKPASGGPRDTQYF; CDR3 DNA: TGTGCCAGCAGCAAGCCGGCTAGCGGGGGGCCGCGGGATACGCAGTATTTT
J gene: TRBJ1-2; V gene: TRBV6-5; D gene: TRBD1; clone size: NA; CDR3 protein: CASSPDRDYGYTF; CDR3 DNA: TGTGCCAGCAGTCCCGACAGGGATTATGGCTACACCTTC
J gene: TRBJ1-4; V gene: TRBV29-1; D gene: NA; clone size: NA; CDR3 protein: CSVESGFNEKLFF; CDR3 DNA: TGCAGCGTTGAGTCGGGATTTAATGAAAAACTGTTTTTT
J gene: TRBJ1-1; V gene: TRBV28; D gene: NA; clone size: NA; CDR3 protein: CASSRQTNTEAFF; CDR3 DNA: TGTGCCAGCAGCCGACAGACAAACACTGAAGCTTTCTTT
J gene: TRBJ1-6; V gene: TRBV9; D gene: NA; clone size: once; CDR3 protein: CASSVHAYNSPLHF; CDR3 DNA: TGTGCCAGCAGCGTACATGCCTATAATTCACCCCTCCACTTT
J gene: TRBJ2-7; V gene: TRBV4-1; D gene: TRBD2; clone size: NA; CDR3 protein: CASSSVSGSYEQYF; CDR3 DNA: TGCGCCAGCAGCTCCGTTAGCGGGAGTTACGAGCAGTACTTC
J gene: TRBJ2-1; V gene: TRBV6-1; D gene: TRBD2; clone size: NA; CDR3 protein: CASSDRLAGGRNEQFF; CDR3 DNA: TGTGCCAGCAGTGACCGACTAGCGGGGGGCCGCAATGAGCAGTTCTTC
J gene: TRBJ2-1; V gene: TRBV2; D gene: TRBD2; clone size: NA; CDR3 protein: CASSEVVKSGGVHIF; CDR3 DNA: TGTGCCAGCAGTGAAGTTGTGAAGTCGGGAGGCGTCCATATCTTC
J gene: TRBJ1-1; V gene: TRBV5-6; D gene: NA; clone size: few; CDR3 protein: CASSLVGTEAFF; CDR3 DNA: TGTGCCAGCAGCTTGGTGGGGACTGAAGCTTTCTTT
J gene: TRBJ1-1; V gene: TRBV27; D gene: TRBD1; clone size: few; CDR3 protein: CASSPRDRFTEAFF; CDR3 DNA: TGTGCCAGCAGTCCCCGGGACAGGTTTACTGAAGCTTTCTTT
J gene: TRBJ2-7; V gene: TRBV7-9; D gene: TRBD2; clone size: few; CDR3 protein: CASSEGLAGGQLDDEQYF; CDR3 DNA: TGTGCCAGCAGCGAGGGACTAGCGGGGGGACAATTGGACGACGAGCAGTACTTC
J gene: TRBJ2-3; V gene: TRBV6-6; D gene: NA; clone size: NA; CDR3 protein: CATGLGAQDTQYF; CDR3 DNA: TGTGCCACCGGCTTGGGGGCTCAAGATACGCAGTATTTT
J gene: TRBJ1-1; V gene: TRBV18; D gene: NA; clone size: NA; CDR3 protein: CASSPVQYTEAFF; CDR3 DNA: TGTGCCAGCTCACCAGTGCAGTACACTGAAGCTTTCTTT
J gene: TRBJ2-1; V gene: TRBV6-5; D gene: TRBD2; clone size: NA; CDR3 protein: CASSRLAGGGNEQFF; CDR3 DNA: TGTGCCAGCAGCCGACTAGCGGGGGGTGGGAATGAGCAGTTCTTC
J gene: TRBJ1-4; V gene: TRBV25-1; D gene: NA; clone size: NA; CDR3 protein: CASSLPMGEKLFF; CDR3 DNA: TGTGCCAGCAGTCTCCCGATGGGCGAAAAACTGTTTTTT
J gene: TRBJ1-1; V gene: TRBV6-5; D gene: NA; clone size: NA; CDR3 protein: CASSKTVNAEAFF; CDR3 DNA: TGTGCCAGCAGTAAGACAGTAAATGCTGAAGCTTTCTTT